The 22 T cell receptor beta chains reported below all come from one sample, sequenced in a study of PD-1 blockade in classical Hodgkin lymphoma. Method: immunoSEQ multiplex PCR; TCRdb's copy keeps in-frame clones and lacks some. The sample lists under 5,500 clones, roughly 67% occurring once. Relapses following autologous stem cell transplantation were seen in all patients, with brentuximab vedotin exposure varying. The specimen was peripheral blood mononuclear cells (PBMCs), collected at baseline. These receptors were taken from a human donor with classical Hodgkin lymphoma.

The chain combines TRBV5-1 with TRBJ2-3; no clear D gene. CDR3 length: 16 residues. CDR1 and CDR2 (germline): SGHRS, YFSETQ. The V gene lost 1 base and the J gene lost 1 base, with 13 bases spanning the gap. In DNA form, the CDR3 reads TGCGCCAGCAGCTTGTCCTCCTCAATGGGCACAGATACGCAGTATTTT. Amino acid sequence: CASSLSSSMGTDTQYF.

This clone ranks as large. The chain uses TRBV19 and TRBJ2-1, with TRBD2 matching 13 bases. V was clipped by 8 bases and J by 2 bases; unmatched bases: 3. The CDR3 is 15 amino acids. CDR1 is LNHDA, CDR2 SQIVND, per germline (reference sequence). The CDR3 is CASQGTSGAYNEQFF. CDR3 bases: TGTGCCAGTCAGGGGACTAGCGGGGCCTACAATGAGCAGTTCTTC.

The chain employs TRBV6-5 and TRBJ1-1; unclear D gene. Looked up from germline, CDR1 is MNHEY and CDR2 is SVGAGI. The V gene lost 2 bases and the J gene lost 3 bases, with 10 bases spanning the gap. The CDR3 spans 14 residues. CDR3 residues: CASSYVRRDTEAFF. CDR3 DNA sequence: TGTGCCAGCAGTTACGTTCGTAGAGACACTGAAGCTTTCTTT.

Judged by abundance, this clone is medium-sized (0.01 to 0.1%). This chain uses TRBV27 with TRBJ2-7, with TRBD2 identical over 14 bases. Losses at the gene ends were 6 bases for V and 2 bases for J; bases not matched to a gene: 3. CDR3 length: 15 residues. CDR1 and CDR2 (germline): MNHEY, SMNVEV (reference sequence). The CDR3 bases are TGTGCCAGCAGCCAGACTAGCGGGAGGGCCTACGAGCAGTACTTC. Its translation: CASSQTSGRAYEQYF.

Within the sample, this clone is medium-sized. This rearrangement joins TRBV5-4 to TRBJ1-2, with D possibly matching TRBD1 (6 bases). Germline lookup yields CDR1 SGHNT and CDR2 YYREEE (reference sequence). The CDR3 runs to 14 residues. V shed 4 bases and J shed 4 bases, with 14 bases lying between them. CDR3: CASSVQGSPYGYTF. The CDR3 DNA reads TGTGCCAGCAGCGTACAGGGATCCCCCTATGGCTACACCTTC.

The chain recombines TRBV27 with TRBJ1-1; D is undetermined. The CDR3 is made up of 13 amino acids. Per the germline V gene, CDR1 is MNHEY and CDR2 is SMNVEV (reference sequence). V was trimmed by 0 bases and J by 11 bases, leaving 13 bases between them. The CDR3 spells CASSLSSSLPAFF. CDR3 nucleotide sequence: TGTGCCAGCAGTTTATCCAGCTCCCTCCCCGCTTTCTTT.

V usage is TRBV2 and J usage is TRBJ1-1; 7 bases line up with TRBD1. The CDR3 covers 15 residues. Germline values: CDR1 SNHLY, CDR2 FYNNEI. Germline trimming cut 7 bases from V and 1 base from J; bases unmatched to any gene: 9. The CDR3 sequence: CASIKGQRGNTEAFF. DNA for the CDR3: TGTGCCAGCATCAAGGGACAGAGAGGGAACACTGAAGCTTTCTTT. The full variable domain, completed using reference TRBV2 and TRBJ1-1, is EPEVTQTPSHQVTQMGQEVILRCVPISNHLYFYWYRQILGQKVEFLVSFYNNEISEKSEIFDDQFSVERPDGSNFTLKIRSTKLEDSAMYFCASIKGQRGNTEAFFGQGTRLTVV.

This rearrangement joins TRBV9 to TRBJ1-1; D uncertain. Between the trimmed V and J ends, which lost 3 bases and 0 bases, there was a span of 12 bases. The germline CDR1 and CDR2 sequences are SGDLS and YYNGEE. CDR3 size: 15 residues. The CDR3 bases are TGTGCCAGCAGCGGACGAGGGAGGATGAACACTGAAGCTTTCTTT. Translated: CASSGRGRMNTEAFF.

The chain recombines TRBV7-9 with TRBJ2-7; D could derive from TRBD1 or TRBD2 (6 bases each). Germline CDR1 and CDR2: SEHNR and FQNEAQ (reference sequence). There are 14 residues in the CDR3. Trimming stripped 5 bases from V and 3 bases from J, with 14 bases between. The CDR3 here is CASSPDGGNYEQYF. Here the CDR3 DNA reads TGTGCCAGCAGCCCTGACGGGGGCAACTACGAGCAGTACTTC.

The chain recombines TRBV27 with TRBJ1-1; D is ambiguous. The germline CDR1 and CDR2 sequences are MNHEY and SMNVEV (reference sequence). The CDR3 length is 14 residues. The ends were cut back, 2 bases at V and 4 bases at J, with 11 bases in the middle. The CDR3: CASSLGKEGTEAFF. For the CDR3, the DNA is TGTGCCAGCAGTTTAGGAAAAGAAGGCACTGAAGCTTTCTTT.

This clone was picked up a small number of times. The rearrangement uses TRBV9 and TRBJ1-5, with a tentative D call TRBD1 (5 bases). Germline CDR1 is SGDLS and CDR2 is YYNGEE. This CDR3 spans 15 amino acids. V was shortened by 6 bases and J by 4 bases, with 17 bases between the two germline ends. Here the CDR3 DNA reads TGTGCCAGCAACCCGGGAGGGACGGGAAATCAGCCCCAGCATTTT. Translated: CASNPGGTGNQPQHF. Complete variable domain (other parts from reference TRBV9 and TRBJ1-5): DSGVTQTPKHLITATGQRVTLRCSPRSGDLSVYWYQQSLDQGLQFLIQYYNGEERAKGNILERFSAQQFPDLHSELNLSSLELGDSALYFCASNPGGTGNQPQHFGDGTRLSIL.

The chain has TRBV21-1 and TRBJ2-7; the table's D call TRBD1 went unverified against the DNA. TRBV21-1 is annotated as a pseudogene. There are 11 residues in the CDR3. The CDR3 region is CASGQQSEQYF. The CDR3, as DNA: TGTGCCAGCGGGCAGCAGTCGGAGCAGTACTTC.

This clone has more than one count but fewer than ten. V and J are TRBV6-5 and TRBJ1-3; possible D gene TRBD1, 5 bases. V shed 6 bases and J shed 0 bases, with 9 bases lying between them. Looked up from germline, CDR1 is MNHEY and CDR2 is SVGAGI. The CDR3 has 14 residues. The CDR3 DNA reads TGTGCCAGCAGCTTGACAGTCTCTGGAAACACCATATATTTT. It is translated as CASSLTVSGNTIYF.

CDR3 sequence: CASRVDHSYEQYF. The DNA for the CDR3 is TGTGCCAGCAGGGTGGACCACTCCTACGAGCAGTACTTC. The chain has TRBV2 and TRBJ2-5; no firm D call. The J call may be wrong; the DNA end is better matched by TRBJ2-7. CDR3 length: 13 residues. CDR1 is SNHLY and CDR2 is FYNNEI in the germline V gene.

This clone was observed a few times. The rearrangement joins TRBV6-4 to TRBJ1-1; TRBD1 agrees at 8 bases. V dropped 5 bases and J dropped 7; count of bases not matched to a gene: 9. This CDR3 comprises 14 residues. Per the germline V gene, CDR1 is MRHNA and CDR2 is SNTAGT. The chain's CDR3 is CASSPLPGQGEAFF. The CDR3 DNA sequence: TGTGCCAGCAGTCCCCTCCCCGGACAGGGTGAAGCTTTCTTT.

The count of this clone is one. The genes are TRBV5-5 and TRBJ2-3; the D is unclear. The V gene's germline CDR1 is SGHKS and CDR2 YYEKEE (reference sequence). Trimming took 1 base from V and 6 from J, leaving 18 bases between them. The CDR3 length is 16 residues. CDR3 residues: CASSLFDLAPRDTQYF. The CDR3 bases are TGTGCCAGCAGCTTGTTCGACCTCGCCCCGCGGGATACGCAGTATTTT.

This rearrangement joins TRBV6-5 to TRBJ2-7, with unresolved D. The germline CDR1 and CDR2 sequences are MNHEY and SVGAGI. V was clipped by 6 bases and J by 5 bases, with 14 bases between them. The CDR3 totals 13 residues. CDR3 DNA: TGTGCCAGCAGCAGACAAGGGTTCCACGAGCAGTACTTC. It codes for CASSRQGFHEQYF.

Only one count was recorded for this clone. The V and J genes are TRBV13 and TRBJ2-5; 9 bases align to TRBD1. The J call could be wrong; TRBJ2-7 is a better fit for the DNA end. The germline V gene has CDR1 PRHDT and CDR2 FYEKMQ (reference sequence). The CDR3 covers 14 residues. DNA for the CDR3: TGTGCCAGCAGCCCAGTGGGACAGGGAGGCGAGCAGTACTTC. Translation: CASSPVGQGGEQYF.

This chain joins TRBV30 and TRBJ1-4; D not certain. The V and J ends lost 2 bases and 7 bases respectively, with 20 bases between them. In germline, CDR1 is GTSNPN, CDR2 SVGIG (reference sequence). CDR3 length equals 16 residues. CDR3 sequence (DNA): TGTGCCTGGAGTCGCGCGGGCAGCTTAGTGAGTGAAAAACTGTTTTTT. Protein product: CAWSRAGSLVSEKLFF.

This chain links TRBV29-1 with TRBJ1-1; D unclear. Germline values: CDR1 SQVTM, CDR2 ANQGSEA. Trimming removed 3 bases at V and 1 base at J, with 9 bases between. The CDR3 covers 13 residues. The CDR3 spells CSVERVENTEAFF. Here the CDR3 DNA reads TGCAGCGTTGAGAGAGTGGAGAACACTGAAGCTTTCTTT. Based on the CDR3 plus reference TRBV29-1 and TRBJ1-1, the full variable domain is SAVISQKPSRDICQRGTSLTIQCQVDSQVTMMFWYRQQPGQSLTLIATANQGSEATYESGFVIDKFPISRPNLTFSTLTVSNMSPEDSSIYLCSVERVENTEAFFGQGTRLTVV.

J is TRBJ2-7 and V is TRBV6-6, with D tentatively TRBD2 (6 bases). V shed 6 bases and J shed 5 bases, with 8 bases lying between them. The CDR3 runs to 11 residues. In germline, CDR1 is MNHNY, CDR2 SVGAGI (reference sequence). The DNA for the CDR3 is TGTGCCAGCAGCCTAGCGAACGAGCAGTACTTC. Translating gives CASSLANEQYF.

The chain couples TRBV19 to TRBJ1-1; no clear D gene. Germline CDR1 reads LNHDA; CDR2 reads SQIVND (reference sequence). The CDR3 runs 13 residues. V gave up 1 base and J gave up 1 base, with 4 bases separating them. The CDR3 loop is CASSIGGNTEAFF. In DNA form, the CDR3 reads TGTGCCAGTAGTATAGGAGGGAACACTGAAGCTTTCTTT. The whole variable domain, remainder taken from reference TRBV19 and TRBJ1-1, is DGGITQSPKYLFRKEGQNVTLSCEQNLNHDAMYWYRQDPGQGLRLIYYSQIVNDFQKGDIAEGYSVSREKKESFPLTVTSAQKNPTAFYLCASSIGGNTEAFFGQGTRLTVV.